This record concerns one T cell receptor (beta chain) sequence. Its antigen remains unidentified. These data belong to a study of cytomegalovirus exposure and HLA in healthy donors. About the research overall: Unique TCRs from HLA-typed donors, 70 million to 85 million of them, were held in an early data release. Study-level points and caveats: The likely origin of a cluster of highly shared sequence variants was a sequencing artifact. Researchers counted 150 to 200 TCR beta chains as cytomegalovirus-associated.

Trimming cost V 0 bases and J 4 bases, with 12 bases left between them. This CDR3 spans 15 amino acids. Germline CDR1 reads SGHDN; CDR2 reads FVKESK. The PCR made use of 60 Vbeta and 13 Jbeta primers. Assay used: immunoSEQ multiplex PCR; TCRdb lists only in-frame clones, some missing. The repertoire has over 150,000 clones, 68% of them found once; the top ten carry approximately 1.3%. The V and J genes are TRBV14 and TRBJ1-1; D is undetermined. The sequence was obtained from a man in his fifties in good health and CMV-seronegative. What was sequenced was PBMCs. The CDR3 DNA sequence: TGTGCCAGCAGCCAAGATGGAGCGGGTGTCACTGAAGCTTTCTTT. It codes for CASSQDGAGVTEAFF.